This T cell receptor (beta chain) was sequenced for a study of cytomegalovirus exposure and HLA in healthy donors. For this clone: What it binds is not known.

This CDR3 region has 14 residues. Germline CDR1 and CDR2: SGHDN and FVKESK. V shed 2 bases and J shed 4 bases, with 12 bases lying between them. Notes on the study in general: Most TCR beta V segments were productive about 90% or about 30% of the time in an earlier analysis. The study designated about 160 TCR beta chains cytomegalovirus-associated.

A multiplex PCR was run with 60 Vbeta primers and 13 Jbeta primers. The method was immunoSEQ multiplex PCR; TCRdb's version includes in-frame clones alone and lacks a portion of them. The table shows more than 90,000 clones, with under 80% occurring only once. The sequenced material came from PBMCs. The rearrangement uses TRBV14 and TRBJ2-7; D might be TRBD2 (6 bases). The TCR was taken from a human donor in good health. CDR3 residues: CASSQWGLGYEQYF. CDR3 sequence (DNA): TGTGCCAGCAGCCAATGGGGACTGGGATACGAGCAGTACTTC. The whole variable domain, remainder taken from reference TRBV14 and TRBJ2-7, is EAGVTQFPSHSVIEKGQTVTLRCDPISGHDNLYWYRRVMGKEIKFLLHFVKESKQDESGMPNNRFLAERTGGTYSTLKVQPAELEDSGVYFCASSQWGLGYEQYFGPGTRLTVT.